Listed here are 27 T cell receptor beta chains from one sample, sequenced in a study of identical twins. TCRdb processed the 5' RACE reads anew with MiXCR; each CDR3 protein has one entry. This table has hundreds of thousands of distinct CDR3 sequences, 5.5% to 6.5% appearing once. Sequencing was done on a sample of naive T cells sorted from blood. These receptors came from a man between 18 and 29 years old in good health.

This clonotype was counted many times. The rearrangement links TRBV7-9 to TRBJ1-5; D is uncertain. Deletions cut 1 base from V and 4 bases from J, with 5 bases between. Germline V gene lookup returns CDR1 SEHNR and CDR2 FQNEAQ (reference sequence). The CDR3 contains 13 residues. This CDR3 reads CASSLGWNQPQHF. CDR3 coding DNA: TGTGCCAGCAGCTTAGGATGGAATCAGCCCCAGCATTTT.

The chain couples TRBV6-2 or TRBV6-3 to TRBJ2-7; D is possibly TRBD1 (6 bases). Trimming removed 7 bases at V and 0 bases at J, with 19 bases between. Germline CDR1 reads MNHEY; CDR2 reads SVGEGT. There are 16 residues in the CDR3. The CDR3 DNA follows: TGTGCCAGCACCCTCCCCGAGGGGGACCTCTCCTACGAGCAGTACTTC. It yields the protein CASTLPEGDLSYEQYF.

This clonotype was seen ten or more times. V and J are TRBV24-1 and TRBJ1-6; D is perhaps TRBD1 (5 bases). Germline V gene lookup returns CDR1 KGHDR and CDR2 SFDVKD. The CDR3 is 15 amino acids. V lost 4 bases, J lost 8 bases, and 14 bases lay in between. The CDR3 DNA reads as TGTGCCACCAGTGAACGGGGCCCTGAGGATTCACCCCTCCACTTT. Translating gives CATSERGPEDSPLHF.

This clonotype has only a few counts. The chain recombines TRBV28 with TRBJ2-3; the match to TRBD2 covers 12 bases. The trim removed 5 bases at V and 9 bases at J, leaving 9 bases unmatched. Germline lookup yields CDR1 MDHEN and CDR2 SYDVKM. The CDR3 sequence is 15 residues long. The CDR3 nucleotides are TGTGCCAGCAGTCCAAGACTAGCGGGAGTAGGAACGCAGTATTTT. Amino acids: CASSPRLAGVGTQYF.

In this sample, this clonotype turned up many times. The chain couples TRBV6-6 to TRBJ2-3; D ambiguous. Germline V gives CDR1 MNHNY, CDR2 SVGAGI (reference sequence). The V gene lost 8 bases and the J gene lost 6 bases, with 6 bases spanning the gap. This CDR3 comprises 10 residues. CDR3: CASLGDTQYF. Here the CDR3 DNA reads TGTGCCAGCCTCGGGGATACGCAGTATTTT.

This clonotype was detected a few times. This sequence joins TRBV14 and TRBJ2-7, with 7 nucleotides matching TRBD1. The CDR3 has 14 residues. Losses at the gene ends were 4 bases for V and 4 bases for J; bases not matched to a gene: 7. The V gene's germline CDR1 is SGHDN and CDR2 FVKESK. The CDR3, as DNA: TGTGCCAGCAGCCCGATCCGGGACAGTTACGAGCAGTACTTC. Translation gives CASSPIRDSYEQYF.

The chain combines TRBV9 with TRBJ1-3; 10 nucleotides agree with TRBD1. This CDR3 is 15 amino acids long. CDR1 is SGDLS and CDR2 is YYNGEE in the germline V gene. After removal of 3 bases from V and 2 bases from J, the junction contained 2 bases not matched to a gene. CDR3 nucleotides: TGTGCCAGCAGCGGAGGACAGGGGGCTGGAAACACCATATATTTT. This encodes CASSGGQGAGNTIYF.

This clonotype showed up many times. The chain has TRBV27 and TRBJ2-5; the D is unclear. The CDR3 is 13 residues long. From germline, CDR1 is MNHEY and CDR2 SMNVEV (reference sequence). The germline V and J ends were trimmed by 1 base and 5 bases, with 8 bases remaining between them. The CDR3: CASSLYPTETQYF. Written as DNA, the CDR3 is TGTGCCAGCAGTTTATATCCGACTGAGACCCAGTACTTC.

This clonotype was picked up a small number of times. The chain recombines TRBV6-2 or TRBV6-3 with TRBJ2-7, with D maybe TRBD1 (5 bases). CDR3 length: 12 amino acids. Germline CDR1 reads MNHEY; CDR2 reads SVGEGT. V gave up 8 bases and J gave up 5 bases, with 13 bases separating them. CDR3 coding DNA: TGTGCCAGCTCCCAGGGCCGCAACGAGCAGTACTTC. It encodes CASSQGRNEQYF.

The rearrangement joins TRBV24-1 to TRBJ2-1; D possibly corresponds to TRBD2 (5 bases). The germline V gene has CDR1 KGHDR and CDR2 SFDVKD. The CDR3 has 15 amino acids. With 4 bases removed from V and 8 bases from J, the gap between germline ends came to 17 bases. CDR3 in amino acids: CATSDPVGRGHEQFF. As DNA, the CDR3 is TGTGCCACCAGTGACCCCGTGGGGAGAGGCCATGAGCAGTTCTTC.

This clonotype was seen ten or more times. CDR3 in DNA: TGTGCCAGCAGCCCTCCGACCGACGCTAGCACAGATACGCAGTATTTT. This gives the protein CASSPPTDASTDTQYF. The chain combines TRBV5-5 with TRBJ2-3; the D is unclear. The V end was cut by 4 bases, the J end by 0 bases, with 15 bases between. The CDR3 has 16 residues. Per germline, CDR1 SGHKS and CDR2 YYEKEE (reference sequence).

This clonotype turned up a few times. The chain links TRBV5-1 to TRBJ2-3; D uncertain. The CDR3 is made up of 14 amino acids. The V gene lost 8 bases and the J gene lost 0 bases, with 13 bases spanning the gap. Per germline, CDR1 SGHRS and CDR2 YFSETQ. CDR3 region: CASALVFSTDTQYF. For the CDR3, the DNA is TGCGCCAGTGCCTTGGTATTTAGCACAGATACGCAGTATTTT.

This clonotype has at least ten counts. This CDR3 reads CASSLSGSSYNEQFF. DNA of the CDR3: TGTGCCAGCAGTTTAAGCGGGAGCTCCTACAATGAGCAGTTCTTC. The chain links TRBV12-3 or TRBV12-4 to TRBJ2-1; TRBD2 agrees at 8 bases. J was trimmed by 0 bases and V by 2 bases; bases with no gene match: 0. The CDR3 has 15 residues.

The chain is built from TRBV20-1 and TRBJ2-1; TRBD2 might be the D (6 bases). In germline, CDR1 is DFQATT, CDR2 SNEGSKA (reference sequence). The ends were cut back, 3 bases at V and 3 bases at J, with 12 bases in the middle. The CDR3 contains 14 residues. The CDR3 DNA is TGCAGTGCTAGGCCCCCAGCGGGCTACAATGAGCAGTTCTTC. Amino acids: CSARPPAGYNEQFF.

This clonotype was counted many times. This chain links TRBV5-4 with TRBJ1-4, with a weak D call TRBD1 (6 bases). The V gene's germline CDR1 is SGHNT and CDR2 YYREEE (reference sequence). CDR3 length equals 14 residues. Trimming left V 4 bases short and J 7 bases short, with 14 bases between. CDR3 sequence: CASSPTGGGEKLFF. CDR3 coding DNA: TGTGCCAGCAGCCCGACAGGTGGTGGTGAAAAACTGTTTTTT.

The gene calls are TRBV18 and TRBJ1-1; D remains ambiguous. Germline CDR1 is KGHSH and CDR2 is LQKENI. This CDR3 has 13 amino acids. V lost 2 bases to trimming and J lost 5 bases, with 9 bases between them. In DNA, the CDR3 is TGTGCCAGCTCACCAAATGAGGGAACTGAAGCTTTCTTT. This codes for CASSPNEGTEAFF.

This clonotype was seen a few times. The chain combines TRBV25-1 with TRBJ2-2; 9 bases fit TRBD1. The CDR3 totals 15 residues. Germline lookup yields CDR1 MGHDK and CDR2 SYGVNS. V lost 8 bases and J lost 6; bases outside the gene matches: 10. CDR3 in DNA: TGTGCCAGCGCTGGGACAGGGCGAAATGCCGGGGAGCTGTTTTTT. Translated: CASAGTGRNAGELFF.

This clonotype has a handful of counts. This rearrangement joins TRBV7-3 to TRBJ2-1; D is unresolved. V was shortened by 6 bases and J by 0 bases, with 12 bases between the two germline ends. The CDR3 extends over 15 amino acids. The germline V gene has CDR1 SGHTA and CDR2 FQGTGA. In DNA form, the CDR3 reads TGTGCCAGCAGTTCCCGCGACGGCTCCTACAATGAGCAGTTCTTC. It encodes CASSSRDGSYNEQFF.

This clonotype appeared a few times. The chain couples TRBV6-1 to TRBJ1-1; a possible D gene is TRBD1 (6 bases). CDR3 size: 12 residues. Germline V CDR1 and CDR2: MNHNS, SASEGT. V gave up 8 bases and J gave up 7 bases, with 14 bases separating them. This CDR3 is CASRWWTDEAFF. For the CDR3, the DNA is TGTGCCAGCCGATGGTGGACAGATGAAGCTTTCTTT.

This clonotype was observed many times. The chain has TRBV5-1 and TRBJ1-2; 9 positions match TRBD1. The CDR3 loop spans 13 amino acids. The junction had 3 bases not matched to a gene; V was cut back by 5 bases and J by 4 bases. Germline CDR1 reads SGHRS; CDR2 reads YFSETQ. DNA for the CDR3: TGCGCCAGCAGTCCGACAGGGGGCTATGGCTACACCTTC. Its translation is CASSPTGGYGYTF.

The sample holds many counts of this clonotype. The chain combines TRBV18 with TRBJ2-3; the D gene could be TRBD1 or TRBD2 (7 bases each). The length of the CDR3 is 17 residues. CDR1 and CDR2 (germline): KGHSH, LQKENI. V lost 1 base and J 2 bases, leaving 16 bases between the germline ends. CDR3 loop: CASSPRTGGLVTDTQYF. CDR3 DNA sequence: TGTGCCAGCTCACCACGGACAGGCGGACTAGTCACAGATACGCAGTATTTT.

In regard to this clonotype: It is likely a read error, because the conserved phenylalanine at the end of the CDR3 is missing. Because the CDR3's place on the DNA is in doubt, the DNA is left out and the CDR3 is given as listed by TCRdb. CDR3: CASSVVAD. The chain is built from TRBV9 and TRBJ2-7. The CDR3 sequence runs 8 residues, both termini included. Germline V gene lookup returns CDR1 SGDLS and CDR2 YYNGEE.

The rearrangement links TRBV7-9 to TRBJ2-5; 12 bases align to TRBD2. The germline CDR1 and CDR2 sequences are SEHNR and FQNEAQ (reference sequence). The CDR3 runs to 16 residues. V lost 1 base, J lost 5 bases, and 5 bases stayed unmatched. DNA of the CDR3: TGTGCCAGCAGCTTAGTGACTAGCGGGAGTGGGGAGACCCAGTACTTC. This codes for CASSLVTSGSGETQYF. Based on the CDR3 plus reference TRBV7-9 and TRBJ2-5, the full variable domain is DTGVSQNPRHKITKRGQNVTFRCDPISEHNRLYWYRQTLGQGPEFLTYFQNEAQLEKSRLLSDRFSAERPKGSFSTLEIQRTEQGDSAMYLCASSLVTSGSGETQYFGPGTRLLVL.

The sample holds many counts of this clonotype. This sequence joins TRBV20-1 and TRBJ2-7; perhaps TRBD1 as D (7 bases). Germline lookup yields CDR1 DFQATT and CDR2 SNEGSKA (reference sequence). Trimming took 4 bases from V and 2 from J, leaving 12 bases between them. The CDR3 contains 13 residues. CDR3: CSATDREAYEQYF. In DNA, the CDR3 is TGCAGTGCTACCGACAGGGAGGCCTACGAGCAGTACTTC.

Many counts were recorded for this clonotype. The chain has TRBV4-3 and TRBJ2-5; 9 nucleotides align to TRBD2. This CDR3 is built from 17 residues. Trimming cost V 0 bases and J 4 bases; bases outside gene matches: 9. Germline V gives CDR1 LGHNA, CDR2 YSLEER. CDR3 DNA: TGCGCCAGCAGCCAAGAGATCCTAGCGGGAATCGGAGAGACCCAGTACTTC. Protein product: CASSQEILAGIGETQYF.

Ten or more counts support this clonotype. The chain is built from TRBV20-1 and TRBJ1-2; TRBD1 might be the D (5 bases). Trimming shortened V by 6 bases and J by 4 bases, and 12 bases separated the two germline ends. Germline assignment: CDR1 DFQATT and CDR2 SNEGSKA (reference sequence). The CDR3 has 12 amino acids. CDR3 coding DNA: TGCAGTGCCACAGACAGTTTCTATGGCTACACCTTC. This encodes CSATDSFYGYTF.

Ten or more counts support this clonotype. This chain uses TRBV28 with TRBJ1-1; D might be TRBD1 (5 bases). CDR1 is MDHEN, CDR2 SYDVKM, per germline. The CDR3 is 14 residues long. Trimming left V 3 bases short and J 4 bases short, with 12 bases between. The CDR3 region has the DNA TGTGCCAGCAGTTTTCTAGCCGGGGGCACTGAAGCTTTCTTT. It specifies CASSFLAGGTEAFF.